A single sample gave rise to the 24 T cell receptor beta chains below, sequenced in a study of CD8 T cells in ankylosing spondylitis. MiXCR was run by TCRdb on the 5' RACE reads, yielding one entry per CDR3 protein. The sample includes 300,000 to 400,000 distinct CDR3 sequences, about 15% of them seen just once. Input material: blood, either unsorted or a sorted T cell fraction (not recorded which). The receptors stem from a male donor with ankylosing spondylitis or in good health (not recorded which).

This clonotype was found a few times. The CDR3 DNA reads as TGTGCCAGCAGCTTAGCGTCTAGCGGGGGTGGTTACGAGCAGTACTTC. It is translated as CASSLASSGGGYEQYF. This chain uses TRBV7-9 with TRBJ2-7, with TRBD2 identical over 10 bases. There are 16 residues in the CDR3. Unmatched junction bases numbered 6, after V lost 0 bases and J lost 4 bases. CDR1 is SEHNR and CDR2 is FQNEAQ in the germline V gene (reference sequence).

In this sample, this clonotype turned up a few times. The chain is built from TRBV5-1 and TRBJ1-5, with a tentative D call TRBD1 (5 bases). Germline V gene data show CDR1 as SGHRS and CDR2 as YFSETQ. CDR3 size: 14 residues. The ends were cut back, 0 bases at V and 9 bases at J, with 13 bases in the middle. CDR3 protein: CASSLGGGMAPQHF. CDR3 coding DNA: TGCGCCAGCAGCTTGGGCGGGGGTATGGCGCCCCAGCATTTT.

This clonotype was recorded at least ten times. The V and J genes are TRBV5-1 and TRBJ2-3, with 8 bases identical to TRBD2. With V trimmed by 1 base and J by 7 bases, 2 bases remained unmatched. Germline CDR1 SGHRS, CDR2 YFSETQ. This CDR3 has 13 amino acids. CDR3 sequence (DNA): TGCGCCAGCAGCTTGACTAGCGGCTATACGCAGTATTTT. Translated, it gives CASSLTSGYTQYF.

This chain connects TRBV3-1 to TRBJ2-2; D is possibly TRBD2 (7 bases). V lost 4 bases, J lost 6 bases, and 12 bases lay in between. The CDR3 sequence is 14 residues long. Germline V CDR1 and CDR2: LGHDT, YNNKEL (reference sequence). The CDR3 loop is CASSPMGGPGELFF. The CDR3 nucleotides read TGTGCCAGCAGCCCTATGGGGGGGCCCGGGGAGCTGTTTTTT.

The J gene is TRBJ2-7, the V gene TRBV6-1; tentative D call: TRBD2 (6 bases). V lost 9 bases and J 3 bases, leaving 18 bases between the germline ends. The germline gives CDR1 MNHNS, CDR2 SASEGT. The CDR3 totals 14 residues. The DNA for the CDR3 is TGTGCCAGTCGGCGGGCGGGATCAAACTACGAGCAGTACTTC. Residues: CASRRAGSNYEQYF.

This clonotype was found a few times. The chain carries TRBV5-5 and TRBJ1-5; a possible D gene is TRBD1 (5 bases). Trimming pared 1 base from V and 3 bases from J, leaving 11 bases between. This CDR3 spans 15 amino acids. Germline CDR1 is SGHKS and CDR2 is YYEKEE (reference sequence). As DNA, the CDR3 is TGTGCCAGCAGCTTGTTGGGGCAGCTCAATCAGCCCCAGCATTTT. The encoded protein is CASSLLGQLNQPQHF.

The chain recombines TRBV6-5 with TRBJ1-1; the match to TRBD1 covers 7 bases. This CDR3 has 16 amino acids. Germline lookup yields CDR1 MNHEY and CDR2 SVGAGI. J was trimmed by 0 bases and V by 2 bases; bases with no gene match: 6. In DNA form, the CDR3 reads TGTGCCAGCAGTTACACGACCGGGACAGTGAACACTGAAGCTTTCTTT. Translating it yields CASSYTTGTVNTEAFF.

This clonotype was counted between two and nine times. This chain connects TRBV9 to TRBJ2-1, with D tentatively TRBD1 or TRBD2 (5 bases each). The CDR3 is 13 residues long. CDR1 is SGDLS and CDR2 is YYNGEE in the germline V gene. V lost 1 base to trimming and J lost 7 bases, with 9 bases between them. CDR3 DNA: TGTGCCAGCAGCGTAAGGGACGGTAATGAGCAGTTCTTC. This gives the protein CASSVRDGNEQFF.

V is TRBV3-1 and J is TRBJ2-1; 10 positions match TRBD2. CDR1 is LGHDT, CDR2 YNNKEL, per germline (reference sequence). The CDR3 loop spans 17 amino acids. V lost 1 base, J lost 3 bases, and 6 bases stayed unmatched. In DNA, the CDR3 is TGTGCCAGCAGCCAAGTTCTGCTAGCGGGGGACTACAATGAGCAGTTCTTC. It translates to CASSQVLLAGDYNEQFF.

In its sample, this clonotype was seen many times. V gene TRBV4-1 combines with J gene TRBJ1-3; D perhaps matches TRBD1 (5 bases). This CDR3 region has 16 residues. The germline CDR1 and CDR2 sequences are MGHRA and YSYEKL. V was cut by 0 bases and J by 2 bases, with 11 bases left in between. CDR3 in amino acids: CASSQDRPGTGNTIYF. The CDR3 DNA sequence: TGCGCCAGCAGCCAAGATAGGCCAGGGACTGGAAACACCATATATTTT.

The J gene is TRBJ2-1, the V gene TRBV5-1; the D gene could be TRBD1 or TRBD2 (5 bases each). This CDR3 is 13 amino acids long. Trimming removed 4 bases from V and 10 bases from J, with 15 bases in between. Germline values: CDR1 SGHRS, CDR2 YFSETQ. CDR3 sequence (DNA): TGCGCCAGCAGCCCGGGGCGCCACTCCGAGCAGTTCTTC. Its translation: CASSPGRHSEQFF.

There are a few counts of this clonotype. The chain uses TRBV19 and TRBJ1-5, with D maybe TRBD1 (5 bases). V lost 3 bases to trimming and J lost 0 bases, with 9 bases between them. This CDR3 has 15 amino acids. Per the germline V gene, CDR1 is LNHDA and CDR2 is SQIVND (reference sequence). The CDR3 nucleotides read TGTGCCAGTAGTATGAGACAGAGTAGCAATCAGCCCCAGCATTTT. Amino acid sequence: CASSMRQSSNQPQHF. Complete variable domain (other parts from reference TRBV19 and TRBJ1-5): DGGITQSPKYLFRKEGQNVTLSCEQNLNHDAMYWYRQDPGQGLRLIYYSQIVNDFQKGDIAEGYSVSREKKESFPLTVTSAQKNPTAFYLCASSMRQSSNQPQHFGDGTRLSIL.

This clonotype was observed at least ten times. The chain combines TRBV5-1 with TRBJ2-2; 10 positions agree with TRBD1. The CDR3 runs to 16 residues. Trimming cost V 4 bases and J 3 bases; bases outside gene matches: 6. The germline V gene has CDR1 SGHRS and CDR2 YFSETQ. CDR3 in DNA: TGCGCCAGCAGCCACCGGGACAGGGGATACACCGGGGAGCTGTTTTTT. Its translation: CASSHRDRGYTGELFF.

This clonotype showed up just a few times. This chain joins TRBV20-1 and TRBJ1-1; D is possibly TRBD1 (5 bases). Per germline, CDR1 DFQATT and CDR2 SNEGSKA (reference sequence). V lost 3 bases and J 8 bases, leaving 16 bases between the germline ends. This CDR3 is 13 amino acids long. This chain's CDR3 is CSASNGRAGEAFF. CDR3 DNA sequence: TGCAGTGCTAGTAACGGGAGAGCAGGGGAAGCTTTCTTT.

The V and J genes are TRBV7-2 and TRBJ2-5, with D tentatively TRBD2 (5 bases). There are 15 residues in the CDR3. Trimming pared 3 bases from V and 3 bases from J, leaving 14 bases between. Germline V gene sequence: CDR1 SGHTA, CDR2 FQGNSA. CDR3 nucleotides: TGTGCCAGCAGCTTGGGAGTGGAACTTGAAGAGACCCAGTACTTC. Its protein is CASSLGVELEETQYF.

This chain connects TRBV29-1 to TRBJ2-7, with D possibly TRBD2 on 5 matching bases. Per the germline V gene, CDR1 is SQVTM and CDR2 is ANQGSEA. V shed 1 base and J shed 1 base, with 14 bases lying between them. The CDR3 is 15 amino acids. The CDR3 region is CSVEAPGSGSYEQYF. CDR3 bases: TGCAGCGTTGAAGCACCGGGTTCGGGGTCCTACGAGCAGTACTTC.

The V gene is TRBV20-1, the J gene TRBJ2-1, with 8 bases identical to TRBD2. CDR1 is DFQATT and CDR2 is SNEGSKA in the germline V gene (reference sequence). The CDR3 contains 14 residues. CDR3 amino acids: CSSGELAGYNEQFF. DNA for the CDR3: TGCAGCTCGGGTGAGCTAGCGGGCTACAATGAGCAGTTCTTC.

The gene calls are TRBV7-3 and TRBJ2-7; D is perhaps TRBD2 (6 bases). The CDR3 runs to 17 residues. The V end was cut by 4 bases, the J end by 5 bases, with 24 bases between. Germline-derived CDR1 and CDR2 are SGHTA and FQGTGA. For the CDR3, the DNA is TGTGCCAGCAGCTCCTCCCGACCATACGGAGGGAGGAACGAGCAGTACTTC. This translates into CASSSSRPYGGRNEQYF. Together with reference TRBV7-3 and TRBJ2-7, the CDR3 gives the full variable domain: GAGVSQTPSNKVTEKGKYVELRCDPISGHTALYWYRQSLGQGPEFLIYFQGTGAADDSGLPNDRFFAVRPEGSVSTLKIQRTERGDSAVYLCASSSSRPYGGRNEQYFGPGTRLTVT.

The chain has TRBV5-1 and TRBJ1-2; D possibly corresponds to TRBD1 (5 bases). In germline, CDR1 is SGHRS, CDR2 YFSETQ. The CDR3 sequence is 17 residues long. V shed 3 bases and J shed 5 bases, with 23 bases lying between them. The CDR3, as DNA: TGCGCCAGCAGCTGGCTCCCCCCCCGGCAGGGAGGATATGGCTACACCTTC. This translates into CASSWLPPRQGGYGYTF.

This sequence joins TRBV6-1 and TRBJ1-1; D remains ambiguous. The CDR3 has 13 residues. Germline V gene lookup returns CDR1 MNHNS and CDR2 SASEGT. V was clipped by 3 bases and J by 2 bases, with 7 bases between them. The CDR3 protein is CASSERLNTEAFF. The CDR3, as DNA: TGTGCCAGCAGTGAGCGGCTCAACACTGAAGCTTTCTTT.

The chain combines TRBV9 with TRBJ2-1, with TRBD2 identical over 9 bases. With 1 base clipped from V and 3 bases from J, the junction kept 5 bases outside the gene matches. Germline lookup yields CDR1 SGDLS and CDR2 YYNGEE. The CDR3 is made up of 16 amino acids. In DNA form, the CDR3 reads TGTGCCAGCAGCGTAAGCGGGGGGCTCCGCTACAATGAGCAGTTCTTC. This encodes CASSVSGGLRYNEQFF. The full variable domain, rest sourced from reference TRBV9 and TRBJ2-1, is DSGVTQTPKHLITATGQRVTLRCSPRSGDLSVYWYQQSLDQGLQFLIQYYNGEERAKGNILERFSAQQFPDLHSELNLSSLELGDSALYFCASSVSGGLRYNEQFFGPGTRLTVL.

This clonotype was observed a few times. The CDR3 nucleotides are TGCGCCAGCAGCCTAGACGGGAAGACTGACTATGGCTACACCTTC. It codes for CASSLDGKTDYGYTF. V gene TRBV5-1 combines with J gene TRBJ1-2; D is undetermined. The length of the CDR3 is 15 residues. Trimming stripped 4 bases from V and 3 bases from J, with 16 bases between. From germline, CDR1 is SGHRS and CDR2 YFSETQ.

The V call is TRBV7-2, the J call TRBJ2-7; TRBD2 aligns across 7 bases. Trimming took 7 bases from V and 3 from J; bases not matched to a gene: 6. Per the germline V gene, CDR1 is SGHTA and CDR2 is FQGNSA. CDR3 length: 13 residues. CDR3 DNA sequence: TGTGCCAGCACGCCAGCGGGGAGCTACGAGCAGTACTTC. This gives the protein CASTPAGSYEQYF.

V and J are TRBV6-1 and TRBJ2-1; 7 bases fit TRBD1. The CDR3 is 13 residues long. The junction had 6 bases not matched to a gene; V was cut back by 7 bases and J by 6 bases. From germline, CDR1 is MNHNS and CDR2 SASEGT. CDR3 sequence: CASTGQLFNEQFF. Here the CDR3 DNA reads TGTGCCAGCACGGGACAGCTTTTCAATGAGCAGTTCTTC.